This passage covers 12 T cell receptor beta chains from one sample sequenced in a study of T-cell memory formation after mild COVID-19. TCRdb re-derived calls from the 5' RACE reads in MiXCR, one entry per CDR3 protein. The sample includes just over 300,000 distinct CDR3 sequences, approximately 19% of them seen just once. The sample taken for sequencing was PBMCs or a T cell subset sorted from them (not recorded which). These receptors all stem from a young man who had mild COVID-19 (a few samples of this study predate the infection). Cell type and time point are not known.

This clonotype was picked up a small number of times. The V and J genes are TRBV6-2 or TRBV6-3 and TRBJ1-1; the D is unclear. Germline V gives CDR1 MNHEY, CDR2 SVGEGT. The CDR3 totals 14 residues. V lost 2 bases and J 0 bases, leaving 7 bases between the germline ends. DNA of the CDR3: TGTGCCAGCAGTTACCTTAGGATGAACACTGAAGCTTTCTTT. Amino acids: CASSYLRMNTEAFF.

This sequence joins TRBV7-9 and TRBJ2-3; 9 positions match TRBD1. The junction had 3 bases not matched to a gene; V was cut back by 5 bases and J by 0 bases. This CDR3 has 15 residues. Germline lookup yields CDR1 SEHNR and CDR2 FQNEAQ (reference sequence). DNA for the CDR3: TGTGCCAGCAGCCCGACAGGGGGAAGCACAGATACGCAGTATTTT. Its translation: CASSPTGGSTDTQYF.

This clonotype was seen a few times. The DNA of the CDR3 is TGTGCCATCAGTGAGTCCAGGGACTACGAGCAGTACTTC. Its protein product is CAISESRDYEQYF. The chain is built from TRBV10-3 and TRBJ2-7; possibly TRBD1 for D (5 bases). The CDR3 length is 13 residues. Trimming stripped 0 bases from V and 3 bases from J, with 6 bases between. Germline assignment: CDR1 ENHRY and CDR2 SYGVKD.

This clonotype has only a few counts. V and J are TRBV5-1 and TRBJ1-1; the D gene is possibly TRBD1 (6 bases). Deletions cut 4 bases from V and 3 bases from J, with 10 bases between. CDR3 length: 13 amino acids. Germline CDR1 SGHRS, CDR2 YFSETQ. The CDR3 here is CASSRGVDTEAFF. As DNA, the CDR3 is TGCGCCAGCAGCAGGGGGGTCGACACTGAAGCTTTCTTT.

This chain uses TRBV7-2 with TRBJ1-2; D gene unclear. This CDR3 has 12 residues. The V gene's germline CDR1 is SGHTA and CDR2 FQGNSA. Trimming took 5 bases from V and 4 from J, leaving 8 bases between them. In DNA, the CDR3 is TGTGCCAGCAGCCGCGATGCCTATGGCTACACCTTC. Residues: CASSRDAYGYTF.

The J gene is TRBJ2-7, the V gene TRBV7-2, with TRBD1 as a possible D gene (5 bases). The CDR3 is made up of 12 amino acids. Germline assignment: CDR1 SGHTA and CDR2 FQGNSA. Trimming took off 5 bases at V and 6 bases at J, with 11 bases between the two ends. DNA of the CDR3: TGTGCCAGCAGCCCAGGGTCGGGCGAGCAGTACTTC. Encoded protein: CASSPGSGEQYF.

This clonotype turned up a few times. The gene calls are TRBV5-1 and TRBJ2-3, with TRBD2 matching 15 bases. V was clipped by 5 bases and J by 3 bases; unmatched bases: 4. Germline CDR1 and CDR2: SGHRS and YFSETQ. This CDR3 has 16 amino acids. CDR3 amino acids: CASRSGTSGGTDTQYF. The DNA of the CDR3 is TGCGCCAGCAGATCCGGGACTAGCGGGGGGACAGATACGCAGTATTTT.

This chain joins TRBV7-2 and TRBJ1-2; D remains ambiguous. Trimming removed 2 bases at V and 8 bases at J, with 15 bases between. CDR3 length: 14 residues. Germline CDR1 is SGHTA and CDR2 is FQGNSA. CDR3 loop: CASSLSPTATGYTF. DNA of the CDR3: TGTGCCAGCAGCTTAAGTCCCACTGCGACAGGCTACACCTTC.

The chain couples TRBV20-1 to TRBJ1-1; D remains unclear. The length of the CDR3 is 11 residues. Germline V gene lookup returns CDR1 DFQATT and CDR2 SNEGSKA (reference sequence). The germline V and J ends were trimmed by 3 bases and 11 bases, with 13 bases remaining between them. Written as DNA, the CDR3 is TGCAGTGCTAGGACTCAGGCCCGGGCTTTCTTT. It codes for CSARTQARAFF.

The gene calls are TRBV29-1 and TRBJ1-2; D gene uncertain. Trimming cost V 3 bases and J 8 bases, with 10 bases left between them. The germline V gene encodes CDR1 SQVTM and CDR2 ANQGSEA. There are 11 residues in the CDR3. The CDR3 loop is CSVDQSGGYTF. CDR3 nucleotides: TGCAGCGTTGACCAGTCCGGGGGCTACACCTTC.

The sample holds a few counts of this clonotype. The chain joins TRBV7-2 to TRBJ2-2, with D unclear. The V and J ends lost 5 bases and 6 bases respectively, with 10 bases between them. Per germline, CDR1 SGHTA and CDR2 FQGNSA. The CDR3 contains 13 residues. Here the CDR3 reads CASSPRRPGELFF. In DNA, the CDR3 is TGTGCCAGCAGCCCACGGCGGCCCGGGGAGCTGTTTTTT.

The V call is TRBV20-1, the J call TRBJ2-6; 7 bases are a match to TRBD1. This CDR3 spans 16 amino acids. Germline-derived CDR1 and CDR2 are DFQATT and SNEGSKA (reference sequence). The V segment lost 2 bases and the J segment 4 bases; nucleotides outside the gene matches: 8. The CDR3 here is CSARTPDRAGANVLTF. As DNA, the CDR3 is TGCAGTGCTAGAACCCCAGACAGGGCAGGGGCCAACGTCCTGACTTTC.